Below, 21 T cell receptor beta chains from the same sample are listed, as sequenced in a study of shared clonotypes between healthy human individuals. TCRdb's copy holds only in-frame clones and misses some; the assay was immunoSEQ multiplex PCR. This table holds approximately 500,000 clones, about 84% found once. The sequenced sample was PBMCs. The receptors stem from a middle-aged woman in good health. Some clones in this sample may be carry-over from other donors' samples.

As to this clone: A read error is the likely source, as a far larger clone sits one nucleotide away. This rearrangement joins TRBV30 to TRBJ2-5; the D gene could be TRBD1 or TRBD2 (5 bases each). V was clipped by 5 bases and J by 4 bases, with 23 bases between them. The CDR3 is made up of 16 amino acids. The germline V gene encodes CDR1 GTSNPN and CDR2 SVGIG (reference sequence). The CDR3 region is CAWALDGGAIVETQYF. CDR3 in DNA: TGTGCCTGGGCTCTTGATGGGGGAGCTATTGTAGAGACCCAGTACTTC.

The rearrangement links TRBV15 to TRBJ2-7, with 12 bases fitting TRBD2. The CDR3 runs to 17 residues. V lost 2 bases to trimming and J lost 3 bases; unmatched junction nucleotides: 8. Germline CDR1 LNHNV, CDR2 YYDKDF (reference sequence). The CDR3 DNA sequence: TGTGCCACCAGCAGACTAGCGGGAGGGGGTGCTAGCTACGAGCAGTACTTC. Translated, it gives CATSRLAGGGASYEQYF.

This clone was seen a few times. The CDR3 region has the DNA TGTGCCAGCAGCTTAGATTATGGGGGGTCACCCCAGTACTTC. This encodes CASSLDYGGSPQYF. V is TRBV11-2 and J is TRBJ2-5, with a possible D match to TRBD2 (6 bases). CDR1 and CDR2 (germline): SGHAT, FQNNGV. This CDR3 region has 14 residues. V lost 0 bases to trimming and J lost 9 bases, with 14 bases between them. Filled out from reference TRBV11-2 and TRBJ2-5, the complete variable domain reads EAGVAQSPRYKIIEKRQSVAFWCNPISGHATLYWYQQILGQGPKLLIQFQNNGVVDDSQLPKDRFSAERLKGVDSTLKIQPAKLEDSAVYLCASSLDYGGSPQYFGPGTRLLVL.

The table lists this clone with a few counts. This may come from a read error, since a much larger clone is one base off. The chain couples TRBV30 to TRBJ1-5, with D perhaps TRBD1 (5 bases). The germline V and J ends were trimmed by 2 bases and 0 bases, with 8 bases remaining between them. Germline assignment: CDR1 GTSNPN and CDR2 SVGIG (reference sequence). This CDR3 is 14 amino acids long. The CDR3 nucleotides are TGTGCCTGGAGTCATGACAGTAGCAATCAGCCCCAGCATTTT. It encodes CAWSHDSSNQPQHF.

This chain connects TRBV5-6 to TRBJ2-5, with TRBD1 matching 9 bases. CDR3 length equals 17 residues. The germline V gene encodes CDR1 SGHDT and CDR2 YYEEEE. With V trimmed by 2 bases and J by 1 base, 9 bases remained unmatched. The CDR3 here is CASSFSEDRGFQETQYF. The CDR3 coding sequence is TGTGCCAGCAGCTTCAGCGAGGACAGGGGTTTCCAAGAGACCCAGTACTTC. Filled out from reference TRBV5-6 and TRBJ2-5, the complete variable domain reads DAGVTQSPTHLIKTRGQQVTLRCSPKSGHDTVSWYQQALGQGPQFIFQYYEEEERQRGNFPDRFSGHQFPNYSSELNVNALLLGDSALYLCASSFSEDRGFQETQYFGPGTRLLVL.

The gene calls are TRBV27 and TRBJ2-1; 7 bases line up with TRBD2. Germline CDR1 reads MNHEY; CDR2 reads SMNVEV (reference sequence). With 3 bases clipped from V and 4 bases from J, the junction kept 6 bases outside the gene matches. The CDR3 is made up of 15 amino acids. CDR3 DNA: TGTGCCAGCAGTTTCGGGGGAGGGGCTTACAATGAGCAGTTCTTC. This sequence encodes CASSFGGGAYNEQFF.

CDR3 loop: CASSPRLAGPTDTQYF. As DNA, the CDR3 is TGTGCCAGCAGTCCACGTCTAGCGGGACCCACAGATACGCAGTATTTT. The chain joins TRBV27 to TRBJ2-3, with 9 bases fitting TRBD2. Germline V lookup: CDR1 MNHEY, CDR2 SMNVEV (reference sequence). The CDR3 totals 16 residues. V lost 5 bases to trimming and J lost 2 bases; unmatched junction nucleotides: 8.

V usage is TRBV6-5 and J usage is TRBJ1-2; no clear D gene. Germline V lookup: CDR1 MNHEY, CDR2 SVGAGI. The CDR3 runs 12 residues. Trimming removed 4 bases at V and 4 bases at J, with 7 bases between. Written as DNA, the CDR3 is TGTGCCAGCAGTTTACGGGGCTATGGCTACACCTTC. Translating it yields CASSLRGYGYTF.

The genes are TRBV4-1 and TRBJ2-2; 11 nucleotides align to TRBD2. V trimming: 4 bases; J trimming: 4 bases; junction bases outside the gene matches: 14. Germline lookup yields CDR1 MGHRA and CDR2 YSYEKL. The CDR3 has 19 residues. CDR3 in amino acids: CASSPRWLAGGDGTGELFF. DNA of the CDR3: TGCGCCAGCAGCCCTCGGTGGCTAGCGGGAGGAGACGGCACCGGGGAGCTGTTTTTT.

The CDR3 nucleotides are TGCGCCAGCAGCTGGACCCGGGACACCACCTACAATGAGCAGTTCTTC. This gives the protein CASSWTRDTTYNEQFF. The chain has TRBV5-1 and TRBJ2-1; D is perhaps TRBD1 (6 bases). This CDR3 comprises 16 residues. The V end was cut by 3 bases, the J end by 2 bases, with 15 bases between. Germline V gene lookup returns CDR1 SGHRS and CDR2 YFSETQ.

The count of this clone is one. V and J are TRBV5-1 and TRBJ1-2, with D possibly being TRBD1 (5 bases). The CDR3 runs to 14 residues. The germline V gene encodes CDR1 SGHRS and CDR2 YFSETQ. Trimming removed 0 bases from V and 4 bases from J, with 10 bases in between. The CDR3, as DNA: TGCGCCAGCAGCTTGGTACCAGGGACCTATGGCTACACCTTC. Protein sequence: CASSLVPGTYGYTF.

The chain employs TRBV11-2 and TRBJ1-1, with D maybe TRBD1 (6 bases). This CDR3 has 13 residues. Germline values: CDR1 SGHAT, CDR2 FQNNGV. Trimming shortened V by 5 bases and J by 3 bases, and 10 bases separated the two germline ends. The CDR3 region has the DNA TGTGCCAGCAGCCAACAGGGTCACACTGAAGCTTTCTTT. Residues: CASSQQGHTEAFF.

Turning to this clone: This probably arose from a read error, given a far larger clone one base away. Other DNA variants within this sample encode the same CDR3. The chain links TRBV5-1 to TRBJ2-3; no definite D call. The CDR3 sequence is 14 residues long. The germline CDR1 and CDR2 sequences are SGHRS and YFSETQ. Between the trimmed V and J ends, which lost 4 bases and 6 bases, there was a span of 15 bases. CDR3 loop: CASSAASVGDTQYF. The CDR3 DNA reads as TGCGCCAGCAGCGCGGCTAGTGTCGGGGATACGCAGTATTTT. The whole variable domain, filled in from reference TRBV5-1 and TRBJ2-3, reads KAGVTQTPRYLIKTRGQQVTLSCSPISGHRSVSWYQQTPGQGLQFLFEYFSETQRNKGNFPGRFSGRQFSNSRSEMNVSTLELGDSALYLCASSAASVGDTQYFGPGTRLTVL.

The chain is built from TRBV7-9 and TRBJ2-7; D could derive from TRBD1 or TRBD2 (5 bases each). Trimming left V 4 bases short and J 1 base short, with 11 bases between. The CDR3 runs 14 residues. Germline CDR1 reads SEHNR; CDR2 reads FQNEAQ (reference sequence). CDR3 bases: TGTGCCAGCAGCTCCAAAGGGACGTCCTACGAGCAGTACTTC. Translated, it gives CASSSKGTSYEQYF.

This chain joins TRBV6-1 and TRBJ2-7, with D perhaps matching TRBD1 (5 bases). Germline CDR1 is MNHNS and CDR2 is SASEGT. The CDR3 has 15 amino acids. Trimming removed 2 bases from V and 5 bases from J, with 16 bases in between. As DNA, the CDR3 is TGTGCCAGCAGTGAACAAAGGGGATCTTACCACGAGCAGTACTTC. It translates to CASSEQRGSYHEQYF.

The genes are TRBV6-5 and TRBJ1-2; D is uncertain. This CDR3 comprises 13 residues. V gave up 7 bases and J gave up 2 bases, with 11 bases separating them. Germline CDR1 reads MNHEY; CDR2 reads SVGAGI. In DNA form, the CDR3 reads TGTGCCAGCACCCTGACCCTAAACTATGGCTACACCTTC. Translating it yields CASTLTLNYGYTF.

The genes are TRBV27 and TRBJ2-3, with D tentatively TRBD1 or TRBD2 (5 bases each). CDR1 is MNHEY, CDR2 SMNVEV, per germline (reference sequence). The length of the CDR3 is 15 residues. Deletions cut 3 bases from V and 4 bases from J, with 14 bases between. This chain's CDR3 is CASSFGGPWSDTQYF. The CDR3, as DNA: TGTGCCAGCAGTTTTGGGGGACCTTGGTCAGATACGCAGTATTTT.

J is TRBJ2-5 and V is TRBV7-2, with a tentative D call TRBD2 (5 bases). CDR1 SGHTA and CDR2 FQGNSA come from the germline V gene. V gave up 5 bases and J gave up 3 bases, with 10 bases separating them. The CDR3 consists of 13 residues. The CDR3 loop is CASSRREEETQYF. CDR3 DNA: TGTGCCAGCAGCCGCCGGGAAGAAGAGACCCAGTACTTC.

This chain links TRBV5-4 with TRBJ2-3, with 10 bases matching TRBD2. This CDR3 contains 17 residues. Per germline, CDR1 SGHNT and CDR2 YYREEE (reference sequence). Trimming at V came to 3 bases and at J to 0 bases, leaving 7 bases not matched to a gene. The CDR3 DNA sequence: TGTGCCAGCAGCTGGACTAGCGGACATGCTAGCACAGATACGCAGTATTTT. Residues: CASSWTSGHASTDTQYF.

Regarding this clone: At one end the junction does not follow the germline gene, possibly because of a read error. The V gene is TRBV28, the J gene TRBJ2-2; a possible D gene is TRBD2 (5 bases). This CDR3 is built from 18 residues. The V gene's germline CDR1 is MDHEN and CDR2 SYDVKM. Written as DNA, the CDR3 is TGTGCCAGCAGTTTTTCCCGAGTCATTAGCGTGGCCACCGGGAAGCTGTTTTTT. Its protein is CASSFSRVISVATGKLFF.

Details on this clone: A far larger clone is just one base off, so this is likely a read error. Other nucleotide sequences in the sample specify the same CDR3. The chain carries TRBV15 and TRBJ2-4, with D maybe TRBD2 (7 bases). Germline CDR1 and CDR2: LNHNV and YYDKDF (reference sequence). This CDR3 comprises 16 residues. The DNA for the CDR3 is TGTGCTACCAGCAGAGAGGGGGGGACTCCGCCCAACATTCAGTACTTC. As protein: CATSREGGTPPNIQYF.